This T cell receptor (beta chain) originates from a study of blood T cell repertoires in COVID-19 (dated by TCRdb to 2019 to 2021). Context from the whole study: Collaborator samples came from the United States, Italy and Spain and covered acute and convalescent phases of COVID-19. The material from the prospective study consisted of cDNA or gDNA derived from T cells, B-cell-depleted T cells, or PBMCs. The dataset comprised deeply sampled blood TCRbeta repertoires from subjects exposed to, actively infected with, or recovered from COVID-19. The repertoires were made available in a free public database intended to serve as a resource for research on the immune response to SARS-CoV-2. The samples were drawn from two sources: the first 160 participants of the ongoing ImmuneRACE study, and 1,200 or so subjects contributed by 6 global collaborators. Sample metadata almost always included a de-identified subject ID, COVID-19 status, age in years and sex. Where HLA class I and class II types were available, the types were taken from metadata supplied by the sample provider, not from assay-based typing.

CDR1 SGHAT and CDR2 FQNNGV were looked up in the germline V gene. The CDR3 numbers 18 residues from cysteine through phenylalanine. The retained sequence is limited to the CDR3, 54 bases, with the frame set at the first base. From V the trimming removes 1 base and from J it removes 3 bases, while the gene matches leave 11 bases of the junction unaccounted for. On the study overall, not on this receptor specifically: How much clinical and demographic metadata was included differed by source and by participant, and the metadata was provided uncurated.

As to this clone: There is no known antigen for this receptor. Base quality data are lacking; no much larger clone is found one base away.

The immunoSEQ Assay, a bias-controlled multiplex PCR, was used to amplify TCRbeta CDR3 regions from genomic DNA. In the authors' own workflow: The number of nucleated cells in each sample was estimated from the amplification of reference gene primers within the assay. To quantify the absolute abundance of each unique TCRbeta CDR3 rearrangement, sequence reads were collapsed and filtered. For each sample, productive Simpson clonality was calculated by taking the square root of Simpson's diversity index across productive rearrangements. TCRdb limited this immuneACCESS table to in-frame rearrangements with V and J called. A share of clones is missing; checked studies link under half to unresolved V genes, and the rest is unexplained. V and J calls plus clone size are reproduced from that table; the DNA served to infer D and trimming. This sample holds around 88,000 clones; approximately 91% were observed only once. The ten largest account for about 1.8% of the sample.

Whole blood was collected in K2EDTA tubes by collaborating institutions according to the institutions' own protocols. For TCRbeta analysis, collaborators shipped samples as frozen whole blood, isolated PBMCs, or DNA extracted from either of those sample types. The chain is made from TRBV11-2 and TRBJ2-5, with 10 bases matching TRBD2. Sequences were obtained from peripheral blood. This receptor was taken from a man in his sixties with acute or convalescent COVID-19. The DNA sequence is as follows: TGTGCCAGCAGCTTAGGGCTAGCGGGAGTTACGCTAAAAGAGACCCAGTACTTC. This is translated as CASSLGLAGVTLKETQYF.